A selection of T cell receptor beta chains follows, all from one sample in a study of response to subunit inactivated influenza vaccine. TCRdb reanalysed the RT-PCR reads using MiXCR and keeps one entry per CDR3 protein. Here the sample spans around 710,000 distinct CDR3 sequences, 14% being singletons. The sequences come from PBMCs from blood, collected 14 to 15 days before vaccination. These receptors all come from a man aged 50-59 years who received an inactivated influenza vaccine. The CDR3 runs from the conserved cysteine through the conserved F or W. The order of the fields is J gene, D gene, clone size, V gene, CDR3 DNA, CDR3 protein. D genes are given only for firm matches. Rows may omit the clone size; those that give it use once, few, many or a size class.

TRBJ2-3 . few TRBV29-1 TGCAGCGTTGCAGGGGATCTCACAGATACGCAGTATTTT CSVAGDLTDTQYF
TRBJ1-5 . few TRBV6-1 TGTGCCAGCCGTAAGTTGGGCAGTAGCAATCAGCCCCAGCATTTT CASRKLGSSNQPQHF
TRBJ2-5 TRBD2 few TRBV5-1 TGCGCCAGCAGCTTGTCAGCGGGGATCCAAGAGACCCAGTACTTC CASSLSAGIQETQYF
TRBJ2-7 . many TRBV10-3 TGTGCCATCAGTGAGTCAGGGGACACCTACTACGAGCAGTACTTC CAISESGDTYYEQYF
TRBJ2-7 . . TRBV6-2/TRBV6-3 TGTGCCAGCAGATTCCTAGGGGCACCCTACGAGCAGTACTTC CASRFLGAPYEQYF
TRBJ1-1 . few TRBV7-2 TGTGCCAGCAGCTTAATGGTCATGAACACTGAAGCTTTCTTT CASSLMVMNTEAFF
TRBJ1-1 TRBD1 many TRBV20-1 TGCAGTGCCCCCCGACAGGGGGGGGCTGAAGCTTTCTTT CSAPRQGGAEAFF
TRBJ2-3 TRBD2 many TRBV4-1 TGCGCCAGCAGCCTACGGCCTAGCGGGATGACTAGCACAGATACGCAGTATTTT CASSLRPSGMTSTDTQYF
TRBJ2-1 TRBD2 . TRBV20-1 TGCAGTGCTAGGGGGGGGCTAGCGGGTTTCGGTAATGAGCAGTTCTTC CSARGGLAGFGNEQFF
TRBJ2-1 . few TRBV6-5 TGTGCCAGCAGTTACTCGGCTAGCGCCTACAATGAGCAGTTCTTC CASSYSASAYNEQFF
TRBJ2-7 . few TRBV5-1 TGCGCCAGCAAACCGGACTACCAGGCCTACGAGCAGTACTTC CASKPDYQAYEQYF
TRBJ1-2 . many TRBV7-2 TGTGCCAGCAGCTTAGATGGCCGGAACTATGGCTACACCTTC CASSLDGRNYGYTF
TRBJ2-1 TRBD2 few TRBV4-3 TGCGCCAGCAGCCAAGGCCAGCGGGGTTACAATGAGCAGTTCTTC CASSQGQRGYNEQFF
TRBJ2-2 TRBD2 few TRBV7-9 TGTGCCAGCAGCTTTCCAGCGGGAGTTAAGTCCGGGGAGCTGTTTTTT CASSFPAGVKSGELFF
TRBJ2-4 . . TRBV11-2 TGTGCCAGCAGCTTAGGGAACGACAACATTCAGTACTTC CASSLGNDNIQYF
TRBJ2-7 TRBD1 . TRBV5-1 TGCGCCAGCAGCAGTCTTAACTTGGGACAGGGGGGCTACGAGCAGTACTTC CASSSLNLGQGGYEQYF
TRBJ1-5 TRBD1 once TRBV27 TGTGCCAGCAGTAAAGGACAGGGCCGCAATCAGCCCCAGCATTTT CASSKGQGRNQPQHF
TRBJ1-4 . many TRBV5-1 TGCGCCAGCAGCCAGGGGAGCGGGGCTAATGAAAAACTGTTTTTT CASSQGSGANEKLFF
TRBJ2-2 . few TRBV11-2 TGTGCCAGCAGCTCAATCGGGACTTACAACACCGGGGAGCTGTTTTTT CASSSIGTYNTGELFF
TRBJ2-6 TRBD2 . TRBV28 TGTGCCTGCAGTTTATCTAGCGGGAGTCTTTTTGGGGCCAACGTCCTGACTTTC CACSLSSGSLFGANVLTF
TRBJ2-5 TRBD1 . TRBV6-1 TGTGCCAGCAGTGGGCGGACAGGGGGCTACCAAGAGACCCAGTACTTC CASSGRTGGYQETQYF
TRBJ2-1 . few TRBV12-3/TRBV12-4 TGTGCCAGCAGTCCCCTCGGACAGAGCTCCTACAATGAGCAGTTCTTC CASSPLGQSSYNEQFF
TRBJ2-3 . few TRBV20-1 TGCAGTGCAAATAGGGCTAAGTATACCGTTACGCAGTATTTT CSANRAKYTVTQYF
TRBJ2-7 TRBD2 few TRBV7-9 TGTGCCAGCAGCGCAGGACTGGGGGGGGAGCAGTACTTC CASSAGLGGEQYF
TRBJ2-7 . . TRBV18 TGTGCCAGCTCACCATATCAGGGGGGGAACGAGCAGTACTTC CASSPYQGGNEQYF
TRBJ2-2 . many TRBV4-3 TGCGCCAGCAGCCAAGGGAGTAGATCCACCGGGGAGCTGTTTTTT CASSQGSRSTGELFF
TRBJ2-1 . . TRBV29-1 TGCAGCGGCGGGTTAGGCACAGGGAGCAATGAGCAGTTCTTC CSGGLGTGSNEQFF
TRBJ2-3 . . TRBV11-2 TGTGCCAGCAGCAGTACCCGACTACCCTCAGGGAATACGCAGTATTTT CASSSTRLPSGNTQYF